This T cell receptor (beta chain) was recorded in a study of PD-L1 blockade in urothelial cancer. The repertoire was sequenced with immunoSEQ multiplex PCR; TCRdb's copy has only in-frame clones and lacks some. The sample lists 90,000 or so clones, around 90% seen once, with 0.85% to 1% in the top ten. Time point meaning: pretreatment peripheral blood. This CDR3 has 16 amino acids. The germline V gene encodes CDR1 MDHEN and CDR2 SYDVKM. The J segment lost 3 bases and the V segment lost 9 bases, leaving 10 bases of the junction unmatched. V usage is TRBV28 and J usage is TRBJ2-1; 11 nucleotides line up with TRBD2. Specimen: PBMCs, collected around atezolizumab (anti-PD-L1) treatment. This TCR was recovered from a woman of 80 years or more with urothelial cancer. The CDR3 nucleotides read TGTGCCAGTCCCACACCGGGACTAGCGGACTACAATGAGCAGTTCTTC. The encoded protein is CASPTPGLADYNEQFF.